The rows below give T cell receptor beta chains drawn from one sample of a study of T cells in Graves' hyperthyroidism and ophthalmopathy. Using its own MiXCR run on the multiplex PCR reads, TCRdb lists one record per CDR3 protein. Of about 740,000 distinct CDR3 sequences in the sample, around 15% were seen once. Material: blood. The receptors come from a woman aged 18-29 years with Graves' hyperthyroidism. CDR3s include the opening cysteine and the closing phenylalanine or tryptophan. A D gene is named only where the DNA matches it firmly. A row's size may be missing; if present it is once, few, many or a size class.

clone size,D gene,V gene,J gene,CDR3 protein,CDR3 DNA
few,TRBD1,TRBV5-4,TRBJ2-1,CASLDRGQSSYNEQFF,TGTGCCAGCCTGGACAGGGGGCAAAGCTCCTACAATGAGCAGTTCTTC
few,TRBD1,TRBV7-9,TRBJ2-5,CASSDPEGAEETQYF,TGTGCCAGCAGCGACCCTGAGGGGGCGGAGGAGACCCAGTACTTC
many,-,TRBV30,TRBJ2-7,CAWSRKTPYEQYF,TGTGCCTGGAGTCGGAAGACACCCTACGAGCAGTACTTC
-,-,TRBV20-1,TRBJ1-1,CSASGQPTSNTEAFF,TGCAGTGCAAGTGGACAGCCGACATCGAACACTGAAGCTTTCTTT
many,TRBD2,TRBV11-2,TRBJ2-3,CASSWTRSTDTQYF,TGTGCCAGCAGCTGGACTAGGAGCACAGATACGCAGTATTTT
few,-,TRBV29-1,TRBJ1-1,CSAGHQLKAFF,TGCAGCGCGGGACACCAACTTAAAGCTTTCTTT
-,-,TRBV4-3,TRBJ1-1,CASSQGFDRNTEAFF,TGCGCCAGCAGCCAAGGTTTCGACAGGAACACTGAAGCTTTCTTT
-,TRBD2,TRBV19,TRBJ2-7,CASSLEAGVYYEQYF,TGTGCCAGTAGTTTAGAAGCGGGAGTCTACTACGAGCAGTACTTC
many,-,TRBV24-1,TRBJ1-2,CATSDSGRPYGYTF,TGTGCCACCAGTGACTCGGGACGTCCCTATGGCTACACCTTC
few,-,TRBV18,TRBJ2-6,CASSPLGLNSGANVLTF,TGTGCCAGCTCACCATTGGGACTTAACTCTGGGGCCAACGTCCTGACTTTC
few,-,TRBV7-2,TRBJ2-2,CASREGARTGELFF,TGTGCCAGCAGGGAGGGGGCTCGAACCGGGGAGCTGTTTTTT
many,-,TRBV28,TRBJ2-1,CASSLERSEFF,TGTGCCAGCAGTTTAGAGCGGTCTGAGTTCTTC
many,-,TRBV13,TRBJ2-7,CASSSLGQGGPYEQYF,TGTGCCAGCAGCTCCCTCGGGCAAGGGGGACCCTACGAGCAGTACTTC
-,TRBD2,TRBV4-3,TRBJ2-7,CASSHGTSGAKTTYEQYF,TGCGCCAGCAGCCACGGGACTAGCGGTGCCAAGACGACCTACGAGCAGTACTTC
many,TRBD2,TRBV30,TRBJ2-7,CAWTKAGVPYEQYF,TGTGCCTGGACGAAAGCGGGAGTACCCTACGAGCAGTACTTC
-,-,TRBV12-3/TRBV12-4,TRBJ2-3,CASSTDRARRLAYTDTQYF,TGTGCCAGCAGTACGGACAGGGCTAGAAGACTAGCGTACACAGATACGCAGTATTTT
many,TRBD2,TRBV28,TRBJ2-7,CASNLRAGGPTYEQYF,TGTGCCAGCAACCTGAGGGCGGGAGGGCCGACCTACGAGCAGTACTTC
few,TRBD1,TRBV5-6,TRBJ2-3,CASSLRGTGSPDTQYF,TGTGCCAGCAGCTTGAGGGGGACAGGGTCACCAGATACGCAGTATTTT
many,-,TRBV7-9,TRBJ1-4,CASNGPELTETNEKLFF,TGTGCCAGCAACGGACCGGAGCTAACGGAGACTAATGAAAAACTGTTTTTT
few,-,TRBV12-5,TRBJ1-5,CASGSHTYNSNQPQHF,TGTGCTAGTGGTTCCCACACCTACAATAGCAATCAGCCCCAGCATTTT
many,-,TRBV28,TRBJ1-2,CASSLQNYGYTF,TGTGCCAGCAGTTTACAGAACTATGGCTACACCTTC
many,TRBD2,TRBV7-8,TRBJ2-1,CASSNQPGLAYNEQFF,TGTGCCAGCAGCAACCAACCGGGACTAGCCTACAATGAGCAGTTCTTC
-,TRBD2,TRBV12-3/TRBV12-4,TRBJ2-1,CASSASPSGRYNEQFF,TGTGCCAGCAGCGCGAGCCCTAGCGGGAGGTACAATGAGCAGTTCTTC
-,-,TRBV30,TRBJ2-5,CAWNPGDQETQYF,TGTGCCTGGAATCCCGGGGACCAAGAGACCCAGTACTTC
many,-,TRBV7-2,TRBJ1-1,CASSRRRGQLKNTEAFF,TGTGCCAGCAGCAGACGCCGAGGACAGCTTAAGAACACTGAAGCTTTCTTT
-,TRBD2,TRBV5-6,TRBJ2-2,CASSHTPTSPGELFF,TGTGCCAGCAGCCACACCCCGACTAGCCCCGGGGAGCTGTTTTTT
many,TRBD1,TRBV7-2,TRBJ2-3,CASSERQGRSTDTQYF,TGTGCCAGCAGTGAAAGACAGGGACGTAGCACAGATACGCAGTATTTT
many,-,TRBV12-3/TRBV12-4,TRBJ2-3,CASSSSPDWGDTQYF,TGTGCCAGCAGCAGTAGTCCAGACTGGGGAGATACGCAGTATTTT
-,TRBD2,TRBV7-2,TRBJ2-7,CASSLRVSSSGSVYEQYF,TGTGCCAGCAGCCTCCGAGTTTCGTCAAGCGGGAGTGTCTACGAGCAGTACTTC
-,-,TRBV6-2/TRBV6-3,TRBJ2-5,CASSTDAGTQYF,TGTGCCAGCTCTACGGATGCGGGGACCCAGTACTTC
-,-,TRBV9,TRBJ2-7,CASSVDRDDEQYF,TGTGCCAGCAGCGTAGACAGGGACGACGAGCAGTACTTC
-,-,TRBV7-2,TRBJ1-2,CASTVGRPRTNYGYTF,TGTGCCAGCACCGTGGGGAGGCCCCGAACTAACTATGGCTACACCTTC
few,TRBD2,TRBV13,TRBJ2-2,CASSPLALAGLNTGELFF,TGTGCCAGCAGCCCCCTGGCCTTAGCGGGACTGAACACCGGGGAGCTGTTTTTT
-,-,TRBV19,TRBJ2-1,CASSIFSGSSYNEQFF,TGTGCCAGTAGTATCTTCAGCGGTAGCTCCTACAATGAGCAGTTCTTC
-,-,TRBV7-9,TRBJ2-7,CASSLQIRGPEEQYF,TGTGCCAGCAGCCTTCAGATTCGGGGTCCGGAGGAGCAGTACTTC
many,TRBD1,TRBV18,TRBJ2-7,CASSPYRGSAYEQYF,TGTGCCAGCTCACCCTACAGGGGCTCTGCCTACGAGCAGTACTTC
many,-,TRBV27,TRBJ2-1,CASSFRGFEQFF,TGTGCCAGCAGTTTTCGAGGATTTGAGCAGTTCTTC
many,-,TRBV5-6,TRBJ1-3,CASSFRLGGNTIYF,TGTGCCAGCAGCTTCCGCCTGGGTGGAAACACCATATATTTT
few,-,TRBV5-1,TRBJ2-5,CASSLVSSGQETQYF,TGCGCCAGCAGCTTGGTGTCTAGTGGCCAAGAGACCCAGTACTTC
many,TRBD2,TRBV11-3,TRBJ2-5,CASSSYSVQLAGEETQYF,TGTGCCAGCAGCTCTTATAGCGTCCAACTAGCGGGAGAAGAGACCCAGTACTTC
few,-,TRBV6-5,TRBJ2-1,CASSYSYGLEQFF,TGTGCCAGCAGTTACTCGTACGGGTTGGAGCAGTTCTTC